This T cell receptor (beta chain) was recorded in a study of response to subunit inactivated influenza vaccine (dated 2018 in TCRdb). About the investigation overall: To follow how T cells responded to a trivalent subunit inactivated influenza vaccine, the researchers relied on deep quantitative profiling of the T cell receptor repertoire. Points the paper makes about the study in general: It was suggested by the authors that each seasonal influenza vaccination may recruit only a limited number of new T cells.

To prepare the library, RT-PCR was applied. The sequencing machine was an Illumina HiSeq 2500. TCRdb handled the public reads itself, with Q25 trimming in fastp and clone calling in MiXCR, and kept productive beta chains. Every entry covers one CDR3 protein and lists the most common genes and DNA from its rows. A total of more than 550,000 distinct CDR3 sequences appear in this sample, roughly 12% of them only once. The top ten clones comprise approximately 9.9% of the sample. The CDR3 holds 14 amino acids from the cysteine to the phenylalanine. The only DNA kept is the CDR3, 42 bases in frame from the first base. Here V drops 5 bases and J drops 4 bases, and the junction holds 4 bases not matched to any gene. This clonotype was observed at least ten times. Its antigen remains unidentified. No base-level quality is on record; no much larger clone is a single base apart. The sample also formed part of further work on T cells expressing NK-cell markers. As that second paper reports: 5'RACE template switching, by which a universal primer site and unique molecular identifiers were added, was used to make TCR beta cDNA libraries. Fewer than ten donors provided sorted CD3+CD56+NKG2C+, CD3+CD56+NKG2C- and CD3+CD56-NKG2C+ T-cell subsets, whose TCR beta-chain repertoires were profiled. Among the eight sequenced donors, only one was HCMV-seronegative, while the other seven were HCMV-seropositive. In several experiments an anti-gammadeltaTCR antibody was added to restrict sorting to alphabetaTCR-expressing T cells. In six donors, the dominant CD3+CD56+NKG2C+ clonotypes ranked among the top 10 CD8+ clonotypes, making up 1.0-7.0% of CD8+ T cells. Those dominant clonotypes were again the most abundant among CD3+CD56-NKG2C+ cells in a handful of donors, at about 25-65%. Whether the expanded NKG2C-expressing T cell clones were specific for HCMV antigens remained unclear. Randomly selected healthy volunteers, three men and five women, were used as the eight sequenced donors. HCMV serostatus was determined by detecting HCMV-specific IgG in serum with a commercial ELISA kit. Peripheral blood mononuclear cells were isolated from blood by Ficoll density gradient centrifugation. For a handful of donors, unsorted PBMC were also used to sequence bulk peripheral blood T-cell repertoires. Priming for cDNA synthesis came from the TCR beta constant segment, and two successive PCR amplification steps followed. Illumina HiSeq 2000/2500, MiSeq or NextSeq was used to sequence libraries as 2 x 150 bp reads. Reads were demultiplexed and grouped by UMI with MIGEC, and clonotypes were assembled and quantified with MiTCR. Only TCR cDNA sequences supported by at least two reads were kept to exclude erroneous sequences. The tcR package was used for downstream repertoire analysis, and clonotypes were matched across fractions by CDR3 nucleotide sequence plus V segment. VDJmatch was used to annotate antigen specificity against VDJdb, with one amino acid substitution allowed in CDR3.

The receptor comes from a man aged 45-60 years who received an inactivated influenza vaccine. Donor details come from another sample of the same person, matched by shared clones. The starting material was PBMCs from blood, obtained on the day of vaccination. Recombination joined TRBV12-3 or TRBV12-4 with TRBJ2-7; 11 nucleotides in the junction match TRBD1. The CDR3 region: CASSGTGGRYEQYF. The DNA sequence follows: TGTGCCAGCAGTGGGACAGGGGGTAGGTACGAGCAGTACTTC.